The entry below describes one T cell receptor beta chain. These data belong to a study of blood T cell repertoires in COVID-19. Overall study context: The samples span acute and convalescent COVID-19 from the United States, Italy and Spain. Sample material is recorded as cDNA or gDNA derived from T cells, B-cell-depleted T cells, or PBMCs.

The CDR3 has 14 amino acids. The germline V and J ends were trimmed by 4 bases and 3 bases, with 13 bases remaining between them. Germline V gene sequence: CDR1 SGHDN, CDR2 FVKESK. As processed by the authors: By means of reference gene primer amplification, nucleated cell counts were estimated. Produced via immunoSEQ multiplex PCR; TCRdb's table is partial and in-frame only. V and J calls and clone size are as listed in that table; D and trimming were resolved from the DNA. The sample yields under 500,000 clones, around 89% seen once. Material for sequencing was peripheral blood. The clonotype comes from a woman aged 30 to 39 with acute or convalescent COVID-19. The chain carries TRBV14 and TRBJ2-7, with D tentatively TRBD1 (5 bases). CDR3: CASSLTAAYYEQYF. The DNA for the CDR3 is TGTGCCAGCAGCCTGACAGCCGCCTACTACGAGCAGTACTTC.